The 13 T cell receptor beta chains listed next were all sequenced from one sample in a study of blood T cells in healthy people across ages (dated by TCRdb to the mid-2010s). The method was 5' RACE. The instrument was an Illumina HiSeq 2500. A second PCR of 7 to 11 cycles was performed with a sample-barcoded 5' primer and a J-beta primer mix. TCRdb reworked the public reads: Q25 trimming with fastp, MiXCR clone assembly, productive beta chains retained. Here each entry gathers all rows of one CDR3 protein and keeps the most common genes and DNA. This sample lists 1.5 million to 2 million distinct CDR3 sequences; roughly 52% were detected once. Together, the top ten hold roughly 2.1% of the sample. The sequencing input was blood. Source of these receptors: a woman in her thirties or forties in good health.

This clonotype has a handful of counts. The V gene is TRBV6-5, the J gene TRBJ2-3; D not resolved. Germline V lookup: CDR1 MNHEY, CDR2 SVGAGI. The CDR3 loop spans 12 amino acids. V gave up 6 bases and J gave up 4 bases, with 8 bases separating them. The CDR3 DNA is TGTGCCAGCAGCACACTCTCAGATACGCAGTATTTT. Amino acids: CASSTLSDTQYF.

CDR3 sequence (DNA): TGCAGTGCTAGACTCGGCGTGGGTGCCTCGGGGGGTTCCTCCTACAATGAGCAGTTCTTC. It translates to CSARLGVGASGGSSYNEQFF. The chain uses TRBV20-1 and TRBJ2-1, with TRBD2 identical over 7 bases. CDR1 is DFQATT and CDR2 is SNEGSKA in the germline V gene (reference sequence). V lost 2 bases, J lost 0 bases, and 19 bases stayed unmatched. The CDR3 sequence is 20 residues long.

V gene TRBV3-1 combines with J gene TRBJ2-4, with TRBD2 identical over 8 bases. Germline V lookup: CDR1 LGHDT, CDR2 YNNKEL (reference sequence). This CDR3 contains 14 residues. The V segment lost 4 bases and the J segment 7 bases; nucleotides outside the gene matches: 6. CDR3 sequence: CASSLGGALNIQYF. In nucleotides, the CDR3 is TGTGCCAGCAGCCTCGGGGGGGCCTTGAACATTCAGTACTTC.

This clonotype was detected a few times. The V gene is TRBV29-1, the J gene TRBJ2-7; 7 positions agree with TRBD1. The length of the CDR3 is 12 residues. V lost 7 bases to trimming and J lost 0 bases; unmatched junction nucleotides: 3. Germline lookup yields CDR1 SQVTM and CDR2 ANQGSEA. CDR3: CSAGQISYEQYF. DNA of the CDR3: TGCAGCGCGGGACAGATCTCCTACGAGCAGTACTTC.

This chain links TRBV6-5 with TRBJ2-5, with D possibly being TRBD1 or TRBD2 (5 bases each). V was pared by 0 bases and J by 13 bases, with 18 bases between. Germline V lookup: CDR1 MNHEY, CDR2 SVGAGI. The CDR3 is made up of 14 amino acids. The CDR3 spells CASSYSRGNYERYF. The CDR3 DNA sequence: TGTGCCAGCAGTTACTCGAGGGGTAACTACGAGCGGTACTTC.

This rearrangement joins TRBV7-9 to TRBJ1-2, with 9 bases identical to TRBD1. V shed 8 bases and J 7 bases; nucleotides not matched to a gene: 8. The CDR3 contains 13 residues. In germline, CDR1 is SEHNR, CDR2 FQNEAQ (reference sequence). DNA of the CDR3: TGTGCCAGCTTTCTTACAGGGGGCTTTGGCTACACCTTC. It translates to CASFLTGGFGYTF.

This clonotype turned up a few times. The CDR3 protein is CASSQGPDARETQYF. In DNA, the CDR3 is TGTGCCAGCAGCCAAGGCCCGGACGCGAGGGAGACCCAGTACTTC. The chain is built from TRBV4-2 and TRBJ2-5; D remains unclear. This CDR3 region has 15 residues. Germline loops: CDR1 LGHNA, CDR2 YNFKEQ. Trimming removed 1 base at V and 5 bases at J, with 14 bases between.

This clonotype is a singleton in its sample. The rearrangement links TRBV21-1 to TRBJ2-7; TRBD1, the table's D call, was not compared with the DNA. TRBV21-1 is a pseudogene segment. The CDR3 consists of 13 residues. Here the CDR3 DNA reads TGTGCCAGCAGCTGGGGGGGAGGTCTCGAGCAGTACTTC. This gives the protein CASSWGGGLEQYF.

V gene TRBV20-1 combines with J gene TRBJ2-5, with D possibly TRBD1 on 6 matching bases. Germline CDR1 and CDR2: DFQATT and SNEGSKA (reference sequence). CDR3 length: 13 residues. The V end lost 5 bases, the J end lost 0 bases, and 10 bases lay between the germline ends. The CDR3 coding sequence is TGCAGTGCTCTACGGGACAACCAAGAGACCCAGTACTTC. Translated, it gives CSALRDNQETQYF.

This chain uses TRBV29-1 with TRBJ1-2; D uncertain. V was clipped by 6 bases and J by 3 bases, with 8 bases between them. CDR3 size: 11 residues. Germline V gene lookup returns CDR1 SQVTM and CDR2 ANQGSEA. CDR3: CSVAEDYGYTF. As DNA, the CDR3 is TGCAGCGTGGCCGAAGACTATGGCTACACCTTC. The full variable domain, its missing parts supplied by reference TRBV29-1 and TRBJ1-2, is SAVISQKPSRDICQRGTSLTIQCQVDSQVTMMFWYRQQPGQSLTLIATANQGSEATYESGFVIDKFPISRPNLTFSTLTVSNMSPEDSSIYLCSVAEDYGYTFGSGTRLTVV.

J is TRBJ1-1 and V is TRBV6-6, with 8 nucleotides matching TRBD1. J lost 6 bases, V lost 6 bases, and 12 bases had no gene match. The CDR3 loop spans 15 amino acids. From germline, CDR1 is MNHNY and CDR2 SVGAGI (reference sequence). CDR3 nucleotide sequence: TGTGCCAGCAGCCGCGACAGGGGCGGACGGGCTGAAGCTTTCTTT. Translation: CASSRDRGGRAEAFF.

The rearrangement uses TRBV20-1 and TRBJ1-2; no clear D. The V gene lost 0 bases and the J gene lost 6 bases, with 8 bases spanning the gap. CDR1 and CDR2 (germline): DFQATT, SNEGSKA (reference sequence). The CDR3 consists of 12 residues. This chain's CDR3 is CSARDLGNGYTF. The CDR3 bases are TGCAGTGCTAGAGATCTAGGGAATGGCTACACCTTC.

The gene calls are TRBV27 and TRBJ2-1; D ambiguous. The better agreement between TRBJ2-7 and the DNA end casts doubt on the J call. This CDR3 spans 13 amino acids. Germline-derived CDR1 and CDR2 are MNHEY and SMNVEV (reference sequence). As DNA, the CDR3 is TGTGCCAGCAGCCCCCAGATTTGGGATACGCAGTACTTC. It is translated as CASSPQIWDTQYF.